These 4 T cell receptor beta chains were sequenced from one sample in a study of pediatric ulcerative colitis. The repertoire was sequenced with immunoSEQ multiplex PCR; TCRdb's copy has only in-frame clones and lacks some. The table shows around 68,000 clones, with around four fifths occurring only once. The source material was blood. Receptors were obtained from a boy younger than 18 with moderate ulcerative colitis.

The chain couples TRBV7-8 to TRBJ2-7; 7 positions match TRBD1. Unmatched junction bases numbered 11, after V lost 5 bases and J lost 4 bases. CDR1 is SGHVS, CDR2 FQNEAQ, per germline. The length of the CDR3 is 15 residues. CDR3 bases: TGTGCCAGCAGCCCACATTCAGGGGGTAGTTACGAGCAGTACTTC. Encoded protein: CASSPHSGGSYEQYF.

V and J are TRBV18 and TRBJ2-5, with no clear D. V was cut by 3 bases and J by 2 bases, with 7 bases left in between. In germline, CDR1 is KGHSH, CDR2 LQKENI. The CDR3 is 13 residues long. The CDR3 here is CASSPGRQETQYF. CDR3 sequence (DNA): TGTGCCAGCTCACCGGGCCGGCAAGAGACCCAGTACTTC.

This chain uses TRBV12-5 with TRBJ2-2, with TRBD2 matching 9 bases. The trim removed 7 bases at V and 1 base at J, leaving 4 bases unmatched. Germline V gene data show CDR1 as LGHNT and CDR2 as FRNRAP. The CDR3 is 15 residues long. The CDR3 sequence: CASASSGENTGELFF. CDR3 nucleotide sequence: TGTGCTAGTGCCTCTAGCGGGGAGAACACCGGGGAGCTGTTTTTT.

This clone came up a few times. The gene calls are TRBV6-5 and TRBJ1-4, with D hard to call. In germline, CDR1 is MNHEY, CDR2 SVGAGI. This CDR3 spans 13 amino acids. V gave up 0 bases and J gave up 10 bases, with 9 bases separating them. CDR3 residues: CASSYSDGAKLFF. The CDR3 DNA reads TGTGCCAGCAGTTACTCGGACGGAGCAAAACTGTTTTTT.